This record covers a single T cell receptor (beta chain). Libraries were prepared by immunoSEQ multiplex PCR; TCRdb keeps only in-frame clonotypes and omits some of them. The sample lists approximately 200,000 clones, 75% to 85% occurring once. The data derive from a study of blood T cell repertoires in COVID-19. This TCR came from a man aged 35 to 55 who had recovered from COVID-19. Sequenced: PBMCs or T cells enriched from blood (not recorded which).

This chain's CDR3 is CASGPAGGGQPQHF. The CDR3, as DNA: TGTGCCAGCGGCCCGGCAGGGGGCGGTCAGCCCCAGCATTTT. The chain combines TRBV27 with TRBJ1-5; TRBD1 aligns across 8 bases. Losses at the gene ends were 8 bases for V and 6 bases for J; bases not matched to a gene: 9. This CDR3 has 14 amino acids. Germline CDR1 and CDR2: MNHEY and SMNVEV (reference sequence).